These 26 T cell receptor beta chains were sequenced from one sample in a study of blood T cell repertoires in COVID-19. Measured with immunoSEQ multiplex PCR; TCRdb has only the in-frame clones, and not every one. The table includes fewer than 400,000 clones, about four fifths detected once. Sequenced: peripheral blood. The receptors were sampled from a man aged 30-40 years with active or convalescent COVID-19.

The chain couples TRBV9 to TRBJ2-7; 7 nucleotides align to TRBD2. This CDR3 has 14 amino acids. Germline V gives CDR1 SGDLS, CDR2 YYNGEE. V dropped 3 bases and J dropped 2; count of bases not matched to a gene: 5. The CDR3 coding sequence is TGTGCCAGCAGCGGGGGAGGGAGCCCCTACGAGCAGTACTTC. Translating it yields CASSGGGSPYEQYF.

The chain recombines TRBV7-7 with TRBJ2-2; perhaps TRBD1 as D (6 bases). The CDR3 loop spans 15 amino acids. The germline V gene encodes CDR1 SSHAT and CDR2 FNYEAQ (reference sequence). V shed 1 base and J shed 5 bases, with 11 bases lying between them. CDR3 nucleotides: TGTGCCAGCAGCTTAGGGGGCCAGGGGACCGGGGAGCTGTTTTTT. Translating it yields CASSLGGQGTGELFF.

DNA for the CDR3: TGTGCCAGCAGTGAAGGGGCCGTCAGGACAGGGGGCTTCTGGGCCAACGTCCTGACTTTC. Translated, it gives CASSEGAVRTGGFWANVLTF. The chain recombines TRBV2 with TRBJ2-6; 11 nucleotides agree with TRBD1. J gave up 5 bases and V 1 base, and 13 bases lay outside the gene matches. Germline values: CDR1 SNHLY, CDR2 FYNNEI. This CDR3 region has 20 residues.

As regards this clone: Within the sample, other DNA sequences also encode this same CDR3. The chain carries TRBV5-1 and TRBJ2-7, with 7 positions matching TRBD1. V was clipped by 4 bases and J by 3 bases; unmatched bases: 4. There are 13 residues in the CDR3. CDR1 and CDR2 (germline): SGHRS, YFSETQ. The CDR3: CASSIRDSYEQYF. The CDR3 DNA sequence: TGCGCCAGCAGCATCCGGGACAGCTACGAGCAGTACTTC.

The chain has TRBV24-1 and TRBJ2-3; 7 bases agree with TRBD1. Germline CDR1 is KGHDR and CDR2 is SFDVKD. V lost 7 bases to trimming and J lost 0 bases; unmatched junction nucleotides: 9. CDR3 size: 16 residues. The CDR3 region has the DNA TGTGCCACCAGATCAAAGGGACAGACTAGCACAGATACGCAGTATTTT. This codes for CATRSKGQTSTDTQYF.

The table lists this clone with a few counts. This chain joins TRBV4-1 and TRBJ2-1, with 7 bases identical to TRBD2. The CDR3 extends over 16 amino acids. In germline, CDR1 is MGHRA, CDR2 YSYEKL. Germline trimming cut 4 bases from V and 3 bases from J; bases unmatched to any gene: 9. CDR3 in amino acids: CASSLRLAGNYNEQFF. CDR3 in DNA: TGCGCCAGCAGCCTAAGACTAGCCGGGAACTACAATGAGCAGTTCTTC.

J is TRBJ1-2 and V is TRBV4-1, with a possible D match to TRBD1 (6 bases). There are 15 residues in the CDR3. Per the germline V gene, CDR1 is MGHRA and CDR2 is YSYEKL. V was shortened by 0 bases and J by 3 bases, with 11 bases between the two germline ends. Written as DNA, the CDR3 is TGCGCCAGCAGCCAAGATACGACAGGCGACTATGGCTACACCTTC. Translated, it gives CASSQDTTGDYGYTF.

This clone was counted a few times. The chain combines TRBV6-6 with TRBJ1-4; D possibly corresponds to TRBD1 (5 bases). Trimming stripped 7 bases from V and 6 bases from J, with 15 bases between. This CDR3 is built from 14 residues. Germline V lookup: CDR1 MNHNY, CDR2 SVGAGI (reference sequence). CDR3 residues: CASIEQASDEKLFF. The CDR3 DNA follows: TGTGCCAGCATAGAACAGGCCTCTGATGAAAAACTGTTTTTT.

The gene calls are TRBV6-2 or TRBV6-3 and TRBJ2-2; D gene uncertain. Trimming left V 5 bases short and J 6 bases short, with 10 bases between. The germline gives CDR1 MNHEY, CDR2 SVGEGT. The CDR3 is made up of 13 amino acids. CDR3 sequence: CASSKLESGELFF. For the CDR3, the DNA is TGTGCCAGCAGTAAATTGGAGTCCGGGGAGCTGTTTTTT.

The genes are TRBV4-2 and TRBJ2-3, with TRBD1 identical over 7 bases. Germline V lookup: CDR1 LGHNA, CDR2 YNFKEQ. The CDR3 spans 17 residues. The J segment lost 7 bases and the V segment lost 0 bases, leaving 13 bases of the junction unmatched. The CDR3 nucleotides read TGTGCCAGCAGCCAAGAGGTGAGGGGGACAGTTCTCCATACGCAGTATTTT. The encoded protein is CASSQEVRGTVLHTQYF.

This chain uses TRBV28 with TRBJ2-1, with D tentatively TRBD2 (6 bases). CDR3 length equals 15 residues. Germline assignment: CDR1 MDHEN and CDR2 SYDVKM. With 7 bases removed from V and 1 base from J, the gap between germline ends came to 14 bases. CDR3 region: CASNRPGGSYNEQFF. CDR3 sequence (DNA): TGTGCCAGCAACCGCCCCGGAGGGTCCTACAATGAGCAGTTCTTC.

This chain uses TRBV25-1 with TRBJ1-2; possibly TRBD1 for D (5 bases). Germline-derived CDR1 and CDR2 are MGHDK and SYGVNS. CDR3 length: 15 amino acids. V was pared by 0 bases and J by 3 bases, with 11 bases between. The CDR3 sequence is CASSEYTGMDYGYTF. CDR3 bases: TGTGCCAGCAGTGAATATACAGGAATGGACTATGGCTACACCTTC.

This chain uses TRBV12-2 with TRBJ2-1; the D call of TRBD1 is as the table states it, not checked on the DNA. TRBV12-2 is reported as a pseudogene. CDR3 length: 13 residues. CDR3 sequence reads: CASRLGPLNEQFF. CDR3 nucleotides: TGTGCAAGTCGCTTGGGGCCCCTCAATGAGCAGTTCTTC.

This chain connects TRBV18 to TRBJ2-1, with 7 nucleotides matching TRBD2. Germline V gives CDR1 KGHSH, CDR2 LQKENI. The CDR3 totals 15 residues. Unmatched junction bases numbered 8, after V lost 2 bases and J lost 7 bases. The CDR3 DNA follows: TGTGCCAGCTCACCAGGGGGAGGGCCTCTAAATGAGCAGTTCTTC. This codes for CASSPGGGPLNEQFF.

The chain combines TRBV7-8 with TRBJ2-1; a weak D match, TRBD1 (7 bases). Trimming removed 5 bases at V and 8 bases at J, with 19 bases between. The CDR3 is 15 residues long. Germline values: CDR1 SGHVS, CDR2 FQNEAQ. CDR3 residues: CASSLLGQWEDEQFF. The CDR3 DNA reads as TGTGCCAGCAGCCTCCTGGGACAGTGGGAGGATGAGCAGTTCTTC.

The chain carries TRBV5-6 and TRBJ1-4; 8 bases match TRBD1. The V gene end was trimmed by 4 bases and the J gene end by 8 bases; junction bases not matched to a gene: 4. CDR1 SGHDT and CDR2 YYEEEE come from the germline V gene. This CDR3 is 13 amino acids long. For the CDR3, the DNA is TGTGCCAGCAGCCTGGACAGGGTGGAAAAACTGTTTTTT. It codes for CASSLDRVEKLFF.

This clone was detected a few times. The rearrangement uses TRBV5-1 and TRBJ1-6, with D uncertain. CDR3 length equals 16 residues. Germline V CDR1 and CDR2: SGHRS, YFSETQ. Between the trimmed V and J ends, which lost 3 bases and 6 bases, there was a span of 16 bases. The CDR3 spells CASSSGMRGFNSPLHF. The CDR3 nucleotides are TGCGCCAGCAGCTCGGGAATGCGGGGATTTAATTCACCCCTCCACTTT.

For the CDR3, the DNA is TGTGCCAGCAGCCAAGGCAGGGTTTCTGAAGCTTTCTTT. Its protein product is CASSQGRVSEAFF. The chain has TRBV3-1 (or the pseudogene TRBV3-2) and TRBJ1-1; TRBD1 might be the D (5 bases). The CDR3 runs to 13 residues. Germline CDR1 is LGHDT and CDR2 is YNNKEL (reference sequence). V lost 1 base to trimming and J lost 6 bases, with 9 bases between them.

Worth noting for this clone: Other DNA sequences of this sample code for an identical CDR3. This chain uses TRBV27 with TRBJ2-2; tentatively, D is TRBD1 (7 bases). The CDR3 spans 23 residues. Trimming cost V 3 bases and J 6 bases, with 38 bases left between them. Germline V gene sequence: CDR1 MNHEY, CDR2 SMNVEV (reference sequence). CDR3 nucleotide sequence: TGTGCCAGCAGTTTGCATCCTCCTAACGTAATCCTAGGGGGCGATTGGAGGGCCGGGGAGCTGTTTTTT. Translation gives CASSLHPPNVILGGDWRAGELFF.

This chain's CDR3 is CASSFPYGKLFF. In DNA, the CDR3 is TGTGCCAGCAGTTTCCCCTACGGAAAACTGTTTTTT. The chain couples TRBV27 to TRBJ1-4; D is uncertain. V was pared by 3 bases and J by 10 bases, with 9 bases between. Germline V gene data show CDR1 as MNHEY and CDR2 as SMNVEV (reference sequence). The CDR3 is made up of 12 amino acids.

This chain connects TRBV5-6 to TRBJ1-1, with 10 bases matching TRBD1. Germline CDR1 SGHDT, CDR2 YYEEEE. The J segment lost 3 bases and the V segment lost 2 bases, leaving 7 bases of the junction unmatched. This CDR3 is built from 16 residues. The CDR3 sequence: CASSLPTGGADTEAFF. The DNA of the CDR3 is TGTGCCAGCAGCTTACCGACAGGGGGCGCCGACACTGAAGCTTTCTTT.

J is TRBJ2-5 and V is TRBV6-5, with TRBD1 identical over 7 bases. The J segment lost 0 bases and the V segment lost 4 bases, leaving 8 bases of the junction unmatched. The CDR3 is 16 amino acids. CDR1 MNHEY and CDR2 SVGAGI come from the germline V gene. The CDR3 protein is CASSLSGQRYQETQYF. As DNA, the CDR3 is TGTGCCAGCAGTTTATCGGGACAGAGGTACCAAGAGACCCAGTACTTC.

J is TRBJ1-5 and V is TRBV13; D is ambiguous. Germline V gives CDR1 PRHDT, CDR2 FYEKMQ (reference sequence). The CDR3 is made up of 15 amino acids. Trimming removed 0 bases at V and 7 bases at J, with 13 bases between. The CDR3 loop reads CASSLGSSGLQPQHF. The CDR3 coding sequence is TGTGCCAGCAGCTTAGGAAGTTCGGGTTTGCAGCCCCAGCATTTT.

The rearrangement joins TRBV14 to TRBJ2-3, with a possible D match to TRBD2 (6 bases). The length of the CDR3 is 15 residues. In germline, CDR1 is SGHDN, CDR2 FVKESK. Trimming cost V 3 bases and J 4 bases, with 14 bases left between them. The CDR3 region has the DNA TGTGCCAGCAGCCATACGGCGGGGAGTGCAGATACGCAGTATTTT. Its translation: CASSHTAGSADTQYF.

This chain uses TRBV12-5 with TRBJ2-1, with TRBD1 matching 7 bases. Germline CDR1 and CDR2: LGHNT and FRNRAP. The length of the CDR3 is 18 residues. Losses at the gene ends were 4 bases for V and 0 bases for J; bases not matched to a gene: 12. CDR3 loop: CASGSNYRGMDSYNEQFF. CDR3 DNA sequence: TGTGCTAGTGGTTCGAACTACAGGGGAATGGACTCCTACAATGAGCAGTTCTTC.

The chain couples TRBV7-2 to TRBJ2-1, with TRBD2 identical over 11 bases. The V segment lost 6 bases and the J segment 1 base; nucleotides outside the gene matches: 8. The CDR3 sequence is 17 residues long. CDR1 is SGHTA and CDR2 is FQGNSA in the germline V gene. CDR3 nucleotide sequence: TGTGCCAGCAGTCTGAGGACTAGCGGGTATTCCTACAATGAGCAGTTCTTC. This gives the protein CASSLRTSGYSYNEQFF.